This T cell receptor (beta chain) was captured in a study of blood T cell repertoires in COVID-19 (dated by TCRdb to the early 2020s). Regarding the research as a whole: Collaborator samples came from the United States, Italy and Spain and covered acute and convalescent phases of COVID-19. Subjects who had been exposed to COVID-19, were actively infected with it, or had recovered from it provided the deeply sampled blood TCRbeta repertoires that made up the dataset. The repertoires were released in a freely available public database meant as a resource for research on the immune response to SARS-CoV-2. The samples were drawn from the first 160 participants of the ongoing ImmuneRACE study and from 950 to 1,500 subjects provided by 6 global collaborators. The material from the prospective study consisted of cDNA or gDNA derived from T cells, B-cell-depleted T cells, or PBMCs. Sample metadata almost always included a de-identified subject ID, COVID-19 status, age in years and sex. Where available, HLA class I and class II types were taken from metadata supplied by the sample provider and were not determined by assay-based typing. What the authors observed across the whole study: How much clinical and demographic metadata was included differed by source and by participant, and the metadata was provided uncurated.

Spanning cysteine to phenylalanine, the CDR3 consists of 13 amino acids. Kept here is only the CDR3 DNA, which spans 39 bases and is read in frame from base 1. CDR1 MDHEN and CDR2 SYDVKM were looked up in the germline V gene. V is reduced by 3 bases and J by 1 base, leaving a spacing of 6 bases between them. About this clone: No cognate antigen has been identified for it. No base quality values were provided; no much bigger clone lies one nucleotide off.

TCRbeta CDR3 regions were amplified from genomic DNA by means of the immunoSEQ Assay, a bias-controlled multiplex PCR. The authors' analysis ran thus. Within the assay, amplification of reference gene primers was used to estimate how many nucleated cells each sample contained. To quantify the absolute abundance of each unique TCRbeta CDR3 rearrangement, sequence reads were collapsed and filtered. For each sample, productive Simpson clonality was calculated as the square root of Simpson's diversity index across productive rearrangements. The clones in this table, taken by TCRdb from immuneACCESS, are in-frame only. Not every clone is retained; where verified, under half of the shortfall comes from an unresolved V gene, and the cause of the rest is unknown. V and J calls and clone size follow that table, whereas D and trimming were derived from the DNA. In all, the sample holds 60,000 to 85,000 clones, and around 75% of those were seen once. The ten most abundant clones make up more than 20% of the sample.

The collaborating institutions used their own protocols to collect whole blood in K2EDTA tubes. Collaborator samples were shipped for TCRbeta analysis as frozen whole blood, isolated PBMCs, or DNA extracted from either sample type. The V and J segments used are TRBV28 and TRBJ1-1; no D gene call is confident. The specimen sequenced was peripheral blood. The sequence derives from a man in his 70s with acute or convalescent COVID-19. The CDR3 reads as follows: CASSFGQNTEAFF. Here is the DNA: TGTGCCAGCAGTTTCGGTCAGAACACTGAAGCTTTCTTT. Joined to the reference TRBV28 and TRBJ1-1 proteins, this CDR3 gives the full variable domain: DVKVTQSSRYLVKRTGEKVFLECVQDMDHENMFWYRQDPGLGLRLIYFSYDVKMKEKGDIPEGYSVSREKKERFSLILESASTNQTSMYLCASSFGQNTEAFFGQGTRLTVV.